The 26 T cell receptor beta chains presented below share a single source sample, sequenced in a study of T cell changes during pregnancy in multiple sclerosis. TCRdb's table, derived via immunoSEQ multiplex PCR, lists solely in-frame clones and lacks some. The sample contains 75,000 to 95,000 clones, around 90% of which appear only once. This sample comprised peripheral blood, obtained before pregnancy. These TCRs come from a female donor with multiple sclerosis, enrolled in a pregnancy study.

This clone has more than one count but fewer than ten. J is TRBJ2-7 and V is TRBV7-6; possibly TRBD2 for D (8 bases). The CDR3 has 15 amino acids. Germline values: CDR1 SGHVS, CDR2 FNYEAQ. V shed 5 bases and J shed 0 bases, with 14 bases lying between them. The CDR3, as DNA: TGTGCCAGCAGCCGGGAGGGGACAGTCTCCTACGAGCAGTACTTC. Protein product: CASSREGTVSYEQYF.

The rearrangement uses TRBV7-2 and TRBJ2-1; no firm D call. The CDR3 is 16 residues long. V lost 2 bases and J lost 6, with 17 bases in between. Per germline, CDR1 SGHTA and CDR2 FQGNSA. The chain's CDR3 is CASSLSPNPKANEQFF. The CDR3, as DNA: TGTGCCAGCAGCTTAAGTCCGAACCCTAAAGCCAATGAGCAGTTCTTC.

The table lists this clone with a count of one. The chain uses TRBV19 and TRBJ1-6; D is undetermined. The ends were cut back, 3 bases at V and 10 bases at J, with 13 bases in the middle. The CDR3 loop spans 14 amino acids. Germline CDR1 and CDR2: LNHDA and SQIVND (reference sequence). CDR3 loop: CASSIPTGRSPLHF. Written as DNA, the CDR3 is TGTGCCAGTAGTATTCCCACCGGTCGCTCACCCCTCCACTTT.

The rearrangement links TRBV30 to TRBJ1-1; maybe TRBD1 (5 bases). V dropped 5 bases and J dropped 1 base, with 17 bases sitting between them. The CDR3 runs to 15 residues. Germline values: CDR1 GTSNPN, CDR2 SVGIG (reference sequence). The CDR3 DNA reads TGTGCCTGGGCGCTCGGGGGGGTGGGGAACACTGAAGCTTTCTTT. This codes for CAWALGGVGNTEAFF.

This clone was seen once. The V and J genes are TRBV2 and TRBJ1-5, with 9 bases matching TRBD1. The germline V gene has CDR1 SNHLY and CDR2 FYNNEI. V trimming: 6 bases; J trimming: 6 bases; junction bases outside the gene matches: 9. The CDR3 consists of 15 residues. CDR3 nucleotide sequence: TGTGCCAGCAGGGACGGGACAGGGATTACTCAGCCCCAGCATTTT. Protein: CASRDGTGITQPQHF. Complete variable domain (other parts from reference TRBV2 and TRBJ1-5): EPEVTQTPSHQVTQMGQEVILRCVPISNHLYFYWYRQILGQKVEFLVSFYNNEISEKSEIFDDQFSVERPDGSNFTLKIRSTKLEDSAMYFCASRDGTGITQPQHFGDGTRLSIL.

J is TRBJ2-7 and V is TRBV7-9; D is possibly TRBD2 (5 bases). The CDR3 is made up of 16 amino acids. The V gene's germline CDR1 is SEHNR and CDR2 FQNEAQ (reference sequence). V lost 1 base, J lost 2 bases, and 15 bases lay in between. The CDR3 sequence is CASSLGSTDSPYEQYF. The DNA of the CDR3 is TGTGCCAGCAGCTTAGGATCCACGGACTCACCCTACGAGCAGTACTTC.

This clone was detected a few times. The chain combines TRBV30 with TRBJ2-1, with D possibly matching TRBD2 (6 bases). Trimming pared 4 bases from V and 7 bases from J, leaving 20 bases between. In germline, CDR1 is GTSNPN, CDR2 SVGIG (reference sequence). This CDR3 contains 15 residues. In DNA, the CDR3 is TGTGCCTGGAATCCACCTTTGAGGGACTCAAATGAGCAGTTCTTC. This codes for CAWNPPLRDSNEQFF.

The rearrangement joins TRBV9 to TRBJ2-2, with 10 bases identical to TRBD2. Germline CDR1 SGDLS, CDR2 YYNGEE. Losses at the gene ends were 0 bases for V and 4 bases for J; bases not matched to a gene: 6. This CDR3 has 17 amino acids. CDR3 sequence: CASSVVSGRISTGELFF. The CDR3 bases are TGTGCCAGCAGCGTAGTTAGCGGGAGGATTTCCACCGGGGAGCTGTTTTTT.

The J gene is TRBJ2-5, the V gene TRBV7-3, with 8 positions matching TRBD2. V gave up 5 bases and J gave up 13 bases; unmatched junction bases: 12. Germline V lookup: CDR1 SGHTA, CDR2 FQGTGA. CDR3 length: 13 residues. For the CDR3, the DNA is TGTGCCAGCAGCCGCACCACTAGCGGCCCCGTGTACTTC. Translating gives CASSRTTSGPVYF. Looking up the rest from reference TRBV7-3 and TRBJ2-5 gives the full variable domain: GAGVSQTPSNKVTEKGKYVELRCDPISGHTALYWYRQSLGQGPEFLIYFQGTGAADDSGLPNDRFFAVRPEGSVSTLKIQRTERGDSAVYLCASSRTTSGPVYFGPGTRLLVL.

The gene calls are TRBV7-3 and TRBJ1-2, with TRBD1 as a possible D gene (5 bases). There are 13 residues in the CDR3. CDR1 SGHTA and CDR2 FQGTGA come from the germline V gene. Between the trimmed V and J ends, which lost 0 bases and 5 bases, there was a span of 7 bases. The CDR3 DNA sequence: TGTGCCAGCAGCTTAACGGGGGGGTATGGCTACACCTTC. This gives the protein CASSLTGGYGYTF.

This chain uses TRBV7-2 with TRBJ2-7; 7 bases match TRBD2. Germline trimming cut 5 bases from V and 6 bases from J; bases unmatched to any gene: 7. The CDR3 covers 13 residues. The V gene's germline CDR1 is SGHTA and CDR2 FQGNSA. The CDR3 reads CASSKRTGGEQYF. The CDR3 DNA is TGTGCCAGCAGCAAGAGGACGGGGGGCGAGCAGTACTTC.

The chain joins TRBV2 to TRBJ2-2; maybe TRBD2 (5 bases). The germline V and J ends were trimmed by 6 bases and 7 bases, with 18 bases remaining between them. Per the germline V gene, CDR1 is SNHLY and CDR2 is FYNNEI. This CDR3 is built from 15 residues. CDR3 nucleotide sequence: TGTGCCAGCAGGAAGGCAGAGTTCGGGATCGGGGAGCTGTTTTTT. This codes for CASRKAEFGIGELFF.

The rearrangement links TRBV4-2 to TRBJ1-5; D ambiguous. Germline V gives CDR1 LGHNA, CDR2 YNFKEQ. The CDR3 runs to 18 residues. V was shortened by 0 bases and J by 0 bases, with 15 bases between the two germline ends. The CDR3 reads CASSQDVTPDHSNQPQHF. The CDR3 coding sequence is TGTGCCAGCAGCCAAGATGTAACACCAGATCATAGCAATCAGCCCCAGCATTTT.

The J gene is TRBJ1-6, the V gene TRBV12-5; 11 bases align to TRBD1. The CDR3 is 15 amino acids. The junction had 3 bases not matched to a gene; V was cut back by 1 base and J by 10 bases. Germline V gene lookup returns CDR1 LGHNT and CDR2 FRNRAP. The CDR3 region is CASGLGTGGESPLHF. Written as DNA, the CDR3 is TGTGCTAGTGGTTTGGGGACAGGGGGCGAATCACCCCTCCACTTT.

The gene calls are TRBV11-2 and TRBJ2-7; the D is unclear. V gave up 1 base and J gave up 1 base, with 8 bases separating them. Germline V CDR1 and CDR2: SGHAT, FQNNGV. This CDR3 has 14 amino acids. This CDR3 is CASSLVPGSYEQYF. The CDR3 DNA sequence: TGTGCCAGCAGCTTAGTTCCAGGTTCCTACGAGCAGTACTTC.

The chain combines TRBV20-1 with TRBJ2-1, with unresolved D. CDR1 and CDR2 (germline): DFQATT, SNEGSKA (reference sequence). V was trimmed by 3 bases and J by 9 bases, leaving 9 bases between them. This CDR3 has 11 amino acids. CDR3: CSASDPGEQFF. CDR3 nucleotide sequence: TGCAGTGCTAGCGATCCGGGTGAGCAGTTCTTC.

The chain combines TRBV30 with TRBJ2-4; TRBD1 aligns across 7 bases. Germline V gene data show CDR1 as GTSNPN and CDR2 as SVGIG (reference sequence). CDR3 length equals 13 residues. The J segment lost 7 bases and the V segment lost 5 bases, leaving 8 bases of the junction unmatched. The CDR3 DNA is TGTGCCTGGTCGGGTGGCAGGGGGAACATTCAGTACTTC. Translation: CAWSGGRGNIQYF.

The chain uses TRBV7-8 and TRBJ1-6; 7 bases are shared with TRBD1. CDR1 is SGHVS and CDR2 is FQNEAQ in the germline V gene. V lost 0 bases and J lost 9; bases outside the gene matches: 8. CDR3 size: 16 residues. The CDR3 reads CASSLAGTAVGSPLHF. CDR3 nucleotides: TGTGCCAGCAGCTTAGCGGGGACAGCCGTAGGTTCACCCCTCCACTTT. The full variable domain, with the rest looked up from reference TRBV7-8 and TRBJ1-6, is GAGVSQSPRYKVAKRGQDVALRCDPISGHVSLFWYQQALGQGPEFLTYFQNEAQLDKSGLPSDRFFAERPEGSVSTLKIQRTQQEDSAVYLCASSLAGTAVGSPLHFGNGTRLTVT.

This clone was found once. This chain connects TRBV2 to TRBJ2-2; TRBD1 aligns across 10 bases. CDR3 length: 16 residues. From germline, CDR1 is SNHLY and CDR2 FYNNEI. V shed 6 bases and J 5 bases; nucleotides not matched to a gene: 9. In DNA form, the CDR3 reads TGTGCCAGCAGGGAGACAGGGGGCCGCAGTACCGGGGAGCTGTTTTTT. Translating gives CASRETGGRSTGELFF.

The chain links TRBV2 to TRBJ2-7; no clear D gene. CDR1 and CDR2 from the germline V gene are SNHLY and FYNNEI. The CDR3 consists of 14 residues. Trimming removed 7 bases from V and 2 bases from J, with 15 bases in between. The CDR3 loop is CASILRDGAYEQYF. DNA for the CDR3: TGTGCCAGCATTCTTCGAGACGGAGCCTACGAGCAGTACTTC.

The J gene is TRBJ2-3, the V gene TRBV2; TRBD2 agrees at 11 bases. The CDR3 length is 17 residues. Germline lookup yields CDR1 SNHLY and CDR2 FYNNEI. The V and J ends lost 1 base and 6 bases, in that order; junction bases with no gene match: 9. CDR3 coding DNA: TGTGCCAGCAGTGAAGTAATAGCGGGAGGGCTCCGGGATACGCAGTATTTT. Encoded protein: CASSEVIAGGLRDTQYF.

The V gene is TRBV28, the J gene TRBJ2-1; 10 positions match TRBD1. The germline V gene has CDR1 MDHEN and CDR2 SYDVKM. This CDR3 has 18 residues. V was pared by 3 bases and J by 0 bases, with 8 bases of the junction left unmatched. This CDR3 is CASSLGQGKGSSYNEQFF. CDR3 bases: TGTGCCAGCAGTTTGGGACAGGGGAAAGGGAGCTCCTACAATGAGCAGTTCTTC.

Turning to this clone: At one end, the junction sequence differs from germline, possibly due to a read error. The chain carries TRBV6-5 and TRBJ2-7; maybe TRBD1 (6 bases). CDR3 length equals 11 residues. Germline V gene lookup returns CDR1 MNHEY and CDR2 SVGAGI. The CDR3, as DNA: TGTGCCAGCAGTCAAGGGGGTCAACCAAACTTC. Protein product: CASSQGGQPNF.

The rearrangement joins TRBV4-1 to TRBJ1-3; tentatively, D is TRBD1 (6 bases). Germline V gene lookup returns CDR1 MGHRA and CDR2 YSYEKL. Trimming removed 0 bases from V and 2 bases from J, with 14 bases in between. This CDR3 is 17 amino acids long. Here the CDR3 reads CASSQDKAGVAGNTIYF. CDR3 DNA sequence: TGCGCCAGCAGCCAAGATAAGGCAGGGGTAGCTGGAAACACCATATATTTT.

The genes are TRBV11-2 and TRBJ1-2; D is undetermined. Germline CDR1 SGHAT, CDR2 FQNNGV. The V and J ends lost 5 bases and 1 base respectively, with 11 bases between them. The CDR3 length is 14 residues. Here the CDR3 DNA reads TGTGCCAGCAGCCTTAGCAGCCTTAACTATGGCTACACCTTC. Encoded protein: CASSLSSLNYGYTF.

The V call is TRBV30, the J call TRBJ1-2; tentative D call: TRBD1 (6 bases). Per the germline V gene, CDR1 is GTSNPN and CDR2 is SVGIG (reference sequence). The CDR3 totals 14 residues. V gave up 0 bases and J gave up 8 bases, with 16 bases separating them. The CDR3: CAWSVLTGRSGYTF. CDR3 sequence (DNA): TGTGCCTGGAGTGTACTAACAGGGCGCAGCGGCTACACCTTC.